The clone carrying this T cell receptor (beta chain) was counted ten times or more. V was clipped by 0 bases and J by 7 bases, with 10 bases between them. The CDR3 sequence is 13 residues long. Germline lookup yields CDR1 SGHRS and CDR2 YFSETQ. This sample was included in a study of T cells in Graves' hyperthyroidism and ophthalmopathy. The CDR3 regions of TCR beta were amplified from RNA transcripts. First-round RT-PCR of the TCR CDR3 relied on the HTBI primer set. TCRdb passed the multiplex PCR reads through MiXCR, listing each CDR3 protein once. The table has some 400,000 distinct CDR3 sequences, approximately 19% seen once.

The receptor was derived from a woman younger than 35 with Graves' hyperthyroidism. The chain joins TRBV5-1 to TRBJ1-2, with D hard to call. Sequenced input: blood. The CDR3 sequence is CASSLGRLPGYTF. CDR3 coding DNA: TGCGCCAGCAGCTTGGGGCGGCTTCCTGGCTACACCTTC.